A selection of T cell receptor beta chains follows, all from one sample in a study of T cells in tuberculosis. The method was immunoSEQ multiplex PCR; TCRdb's version includes in-frame clones alone and lacks a portion of them. The sample contains approximately 60,000 clones, about 76% of which appear only once. Sequencing used CD1b-GMM tetramer-negative cells sorted from PBMCs. The receptor set was obtained from an adult woman with latent tuberculosis. CDR3s include the opening cysteine and the closing phenylalanine or tryptophan. Each record gives: J gene, V gene, D gene, clone size, CDR3 DNA, CDR3 protein. A D gene is named only where the DNA matches it firmly. For some rows the clone size is stated as once, few or many, or as a class when expanded; others skip it.

J: TRBJ2-5
V: TRBV11-3
D: .
size: .
DNA: TGTGCCAGCAGCTTAGACCCCCGAGAGACCCAGTACTTC
CDR3: CASSLDPRETQYF

J: TRBJ2-3
V: TRBV28
D: TRBD2
size: .
DNA: TGTGCCAGCACCAACGGGGGGGTCGGGGCGGATACGCAGTATTTT
CDR3: CASTNGGVGADTQYF

J: TRBJ2-5
V: TRBV11-3
D: .
size: few
DNA: TGTGCCAGCAGCTCCGACCTTAAAGGAGGGGAGACCCAGTACTTC
CDR3: CASSSDLKGGETQYF

J: TRBJ1-5
V: TRBV5-6
D: TRBD1
size: few
DNA: TGTGCCAGCAGCTACGGTGGGACAGGGGAAGGGCCCCAGCATTTT
CDR3: CASSYGGTGEGPQHF

J: TRBJ1-4
V: TRBV7-2
D: .
size: .
DNA: TGTGCCAGCAGCTTAGAGGGCAGGGCAGGAGAAAAACTGTTTTTT
CDR3: CASSLEGRAGEKLFF

J: TRBJ2-1
V: TRBV9
D: TRBD2
size: .
DNA: TGTGCCAGCAGCGTAGCGGCTAGCGGGAACAATGAGCAGTTCTTC
CDR3: CASSVAASGNNEQFF

J: TRBJ2-7
V: TRBV5-5
D: TRBD1
size: .
DNA: TGTGCCAGCAGCTTGTACCGGGACAGGGGCTCCCACGAGCAGTACTTC
CDR3: CASSLYRDRGSHEQYF

J: TRBJ2-7
V: TRBV19
D: .
size: few
DNA: TGTGCCAGTAGCACAGTGATCGATAGTCACGAGCAGTACTTC
CDR3: CASSTVIDSHEQYF

J: TRBJ2-5
V: TRBV4-2
D: .
size: .
DNA: TGTGCCAGCAGTACCCCAGGGATGGAGACCCAGTACTTC
CDR3: CASSTPGMETQYF

J: TRBJ1-6
V: TRBV14
D: .
size: few
DNA: TGTGCCAGCAGCCAAGATTCAGGGGCCCTCCACTTT
CDR3: CASSQDSGALHF

J: TRBJ2-3
V: TRBV5-4
D: .
size: .
DNA: TGTGCCAGCAGCTTGGGAAACAGGGGAGGAGATACGCAGTATTTT
CDR3: CASSLGNRGGDTQYF

J: TRBJ2-4
V: TRBV28
D: TRBD2
size: once
DNA: TGTGCCAGCAGTGGGGGGGGAGCGGGAGGGAACATTCAGTACTTC
CDR3: CASSGGGAGGNIQYF

J: TRBJ2-7
V: TRBV28
D: .
size: .
DNA: TGTGCCAGCAGTTTCGCTGGGCACGAGCAGTACTTC
CDR3: CASSFAGHEQYF

J: TRBJ1-2
V: TRBV11-2
D: .
size: .
DNA: TGTGCCAGCAGCTTAGGGAGTAACGATGGCTACACCTTC
CDR3: CASSLGSNDGYTF

J: TRBJ2-5
V: TRBV11-3
D: .
size: .
DNA: TGTGCCAGCAGTGCGGGCCCGACCTCCCAAGAGACCCAGTACTTC
CDR3: CASSAGPTSQETQYF

J: TRBJ1-5
V: TRBV19
D: TRBD1
size: few
DNA: TGTGCCAGTAGTAACAGGGGCAATAGCAATCAGCCCCAGCATTTT
CDR3: CASSNRGNSNQPQHF

J: TRBJ2-5
V: TRBV9
D: .
size: .
DNA: TGTGCCAGCAGCGTAGAAGGGGGACAAGAGACCCAGTACTTC
CDR3: CASSVEGGQETQYF

J: TRBJ1-6
V: TRBV7-6
D: TRBD1
size: few
DNA: TGTGCCAGCAGCTTACAGGGGGCCGCTTCACCCCTCCACTTT
CDR3: CASSLQGAASPLHF

J: TRBJ1-1
V: TRBV6-5
D: .
size: .
DNA: TGTGCCAGCGCAGGGAATACGAACACTGAAGCTTTCTTT
CDR3: CASAGNTNTEAFF

J: TRBJ2-3
V: TRBV29-1
D: .
size: .
DNA: TGCAGCGACGAAGGGGGGGACACAGATACGCAGTATTTT
CDR3: CSDEGGDTDTQYF

J: TRBJ1-2
V: TRBV10-1
D: .
size: .
DNA: TGCGCCAGCCTTACAGGGACGTTTAGCTGGGCCTATGGCTACACCTTC
CDR3: CASLTGTFSWAYGYTF

J: TRBJ2-3
V: TRBV2
D: .
size: .
DNA: TGTGCCAGCAGTGGAGGCACAGATACGCAGTATTTT
CDR3: CASSGGTDTQYF

J: TRBJ2-3
V: TRBV7-6
D: TRBD2
size: .
DNA: TGTGCCAGCAGCTCGACTAGCGGGGTCACAGATACGCAGTATTTT
CDR3: CASSSTSGVTDTQYF

J: TRBJ2-7
V: TRBV14
D: .
size: once
DNA: TGTGCCAGCAGCCAACTTCGCCAGGGGATCCACGAGCAGTACTTC
CDR3: CASSQLRQGIHEQYF

J: TRBJ1-1
V: TRBV7-9
D: .
size: .
DNA: TGTGCCAGCAGCTCAACCATCGGCCCAGGTGAAGCTTTCTTT
CDR3: CASSSTIGPGEAFF

J: TRBJ2-7
V: TRBV27
D: .
size: few
DNA: TGTGCCAGCAGTCAACCGGGGACTGGGGCCTACGAGCAGTACTTC
CDR3: CASSQPGTGAYEQYF

J: TRBJ2-1
V: TRBV5-1
D: TRBD1
size: .
DNA: TGCGCCAGCAGGACGGGGACAGCCCGGGAAGCCAAGCAGTTCTTC
CDR3: CASRTGTAREAKQFF

J: TRBJ2-7
V: TRBV5-6
D: TRBD1
size: .
DNA: TGTGCCAGCAGCTCCCTGGGAATTCCAGGGGGCGAGGAGCAGTACTTC
CDR3: CASSSLGIPGGEEQYF

J: TRBJ1-1
V: TRBV30
D: TRBD1
size: .
DNA: TGTGCCTGGACCCTAGGGACAGGGGCGATAACTGAAGCTTTCTTT
CDR3: CAWTLGTGAITEAFF

J: TRBJ2-7
V: TRBV11-3
D: TRBD1
size: few
DNA: TGTGCCAGCAGCCCTCGACAGGGGGCCTACGAGCAGTACTTC
CDR3: CASSPRQGAYEQYF

J: TRBJ2-7
V: TRBV27
D: TRBD2
size: .
DNA: TGTGCCAGCAGTTCTCGGACTAGCGGGAGATACGAGCAGTACTTC
CDR3: CASSSRTSGRYEQYF

J: TRBJ2-1
V: TRBV7-9
D: TRBD2
size: few
DNA: TGTGCCAGCAGCCTCGGGGGGGAAGACGATGAGCAGTTCTTC
CDR3: CASSLGGEDDEQFF